This is a list of T cell receptor beta chains from one sample in a study of control samples from healthy donors and cancer patients. Sequenced by immunoSEQ multiplex PCR; TCRdb stores in-frame clones only, minus some. The table lists about 61,000 clones, around 90% of them singletons. Sequenced input: PBMCs. The receptors here all came from a man in his 60s with colorectal cancer. Each CDR3 is given with its conserved first and last residue. The D gene is left open where the match is weak. For some rows the clone size is stated as once, few or many, or as a class when expanded; others skip it.

J	size	V	D	DNA	CDR3
TRBJ1-2	few	TRBV19	-	TGTGCCAGTAATCCATCCCAGACAGGCGGATTCGCCTACACCTTC	CASNPSQTGGFAYTF
TRBJ2-2	-	TRBV4-3	-	TGCGCCAGCAGCCAACAATACAACGGAGAGGAGCTGTTTTTT	CASSQQYNGEELFF
TRBJ2-5	once	TRBV30	-	TGTGCCTGGAGTCGATGGGCAGGGGGAGGCGAAGAGACCCAGTACTTC	CAWSRWAGGGEETQYF
TRBJ1-5	-	TRBV6-2/TRBV6-3	-	TGTGCCAGCAGTCACCCTAGGGGGGGGCTCAATCAGCCCCAGCATTTT	CASSHPRGGLNQPQHF
TRBJ2-5	-	TRBV5-4	TRBD2	TGTGCCAGCAGCCGTGCTAGCGGGGGGGAGCAAGAGACCCAGTACTTC	CASSRASGGEQETQYF
TRBJ2-1	-	TRBV20-1	-	TGCAGTGCATGGGAGGTGGGTGAGCAGTTCTTC	CSAWEVGEQFF
TRBJ1-5	-	TRBV2	TRBD1	TGTGCCAGCAGTCCACAGGGGTTAAGCAATCAGCCCCAGCATTTT	CASSPQGLSNQPQHF
TRBJ2-1	-	TRBV5-3	-	TGTGCCAGAAGCTTGGGTGGTAATGAGCAGTTCTTC	CARSLGGNEQFF
TRBJ1-5	few	TRBV20-1	TRBD1	TGCAGTGCTAATGACAGGGCCAATCAGCCCCAGCATTTT	CSANDRANQPQHF
TRBJ2-5	-	TRBV7-9	-	TGTGCCAGCAGCGCCTACGGGACTCTCATCCTCCAAGAGACCCAGTACTTC	CASSAYGTLILQETQYF
TRBJ2-7	once	TRBV7-9	TRBD1	TGTGCCAGCAGCTTCGGGCTGGAACGACAGGGGGGATACGAGCAGTACTTC	CASSFGLERQGGYEQYF
TRBJ1-4	-	TRBV15	-	TGTGCCACCAGCAGAGATTTGAGCGCAACTAATGAAAAACTGTTTTTT	CATSRDLSATNEKLFF
TRBJ2-5	-	TRBV3-1/TRBV3-2	-	TGTGCCAGCAGCCAAGATCTTTCCTCCCGATTAGGTTACCGGGACCCAAAGACCCAGTACTTC	CASSQDLSSRLGYRDPKTQYF
TRBJ2-2	-	TRBV4-3	-	TGCGCCAGCAGCCGGGGCGGGGAGAACACCGGGGAGCTGTTTTTT	CASSRGGENTGELFF
TRBJ1-2	-	TRBV12-3/TRBV12-4	-	TGTGCCAGCAGAACCTGGGGGAGCTATGGCTACACCTTC	CASRTWGSYGYTF
TRBJ2-1	once	TRBV18	TRBD1	TGTGCCAGCTCATCCGGGACAGGGGATGAGCAGTTCTTC	CASSSGTGDEQFF
TRBJ2-3	-	TRBV7-2	-	TGTGCCAGCAGCTTGGCAGGGCCAACAGATACGCAGTATTTT	CASSLAGPTDTQYF
TRBJ2-7	-	TRBV28	TRBD1	TGTGCCAGCAGTTTCGGGTCGCAGGGGGCCTCCTACGAGCAGTACTTC	CASSFGSQGASYEQYF
TRBJ2-7	-	TRBV9	TRBD1	TGTGCCAGCAGCGGACAGGGAAGGGGCGAGCAGTACTTC	CASSGQGRGEQYF
TRBJ1-4	-	TRBV2	-	TGTGCCAGCACCCCTCGGGGGGTAGCTGAAAAACTGTTTTTT	CASTPRGVAEKLFF
TRBJ2-7	-	TRBV20-1	-	TGCAGTGCTAGAGACCACTACGAGCAGTACTTC	CSARDHYEQYF
TRBJ1-5	-	TRBV4-1	TRBD1	TGCGCCAGCAGCCCACAGGGGTCCCAGCATCAGCCCCAGCATTTT	CASSPQGSQHQPQHF
TRBJ2-5	-	TRBV4-1	-	TGCGCCAGCAGCTCGGACAGCCAAGAGACCCAGTACTTC	CASSSDSQETQYF
TRBJ1-5	-	TRBV6-1	TRBD1	TGTGCCAGCAGTGAGGCTGACAGGGGGAGGTCAAATCAGCCCCAGCATTTT	CASSEADRGRSNQPQHF
TRBJ1-6	few	TRBV14	TRBD1	TGTGCCAGCAGCCAAGATCGGGTCAGGGGGAGAAATTCACCCCTCCACTTT	CASSQDRVRGRNSPLHF
TRBJ2-3	-	TRBV9	-	TGTGCCAGCAGCGAACTAGGTAGCACAGATACGCAGTATTTT	CASSELGSTDTQYF
TRBJ2-7	-	TRBV6-1	-	TGTGCCAGCAGTGAAGTTGGGTCCACCTACGAGCAGTACTTC	CASSEVGSTYEQYF
TRBJ2-3	-	TRBV19	-	TGTGCCAGTAAGGCCTTTAGCACAGATACGCAGTATTTT	CASKAFSTDTQYF
TRBJ2-3	-	TRBV12-3/TRBV12-4	TRBD2	TGTGCCAGCAGTACGAGCGGGGGCAAGTATTTT	CASSTSGGKYF
TRBJ1-6	-	TRBV5-5	-	TGTGCCAGCAGCTTGGGGACAGCTAATTCACCCCTCCACTTT	CASSLGTANSPLHF
TRBJ2-5	-	TRBV6-1	-	TGTGCCAGCAGTGAAGCCGGGAAGTTAAAAGAGACCCAGTACTTC	CASSEAGKLKETQYF
TRBJ1-1	few	TRBV7-2	-	TGTGCCAGCAGCCCATCGCCCTCGAACACTGAAGCTTTCTTT	CASSPSPSNTEAFF
TRBJ1-2	-	TRBV6-5	-	TGTGCCAGCAGGATTACCGGGACATATGGCTACACCTTC	CASRITGTYGYTF
TRBJ2-1	-	TRBV3-1/TRBV3-2	-	TGTGCCAGCAGCCAAGTGGACGGCAATGAGCAGTTCTTC	CASSQVDGNEQFF
TRBJ2-3	-	TRBV11-2	-	TGTGCCAGCAGCATCAATGTGGATACGCAGTATTTT	CASSINVDTQYF